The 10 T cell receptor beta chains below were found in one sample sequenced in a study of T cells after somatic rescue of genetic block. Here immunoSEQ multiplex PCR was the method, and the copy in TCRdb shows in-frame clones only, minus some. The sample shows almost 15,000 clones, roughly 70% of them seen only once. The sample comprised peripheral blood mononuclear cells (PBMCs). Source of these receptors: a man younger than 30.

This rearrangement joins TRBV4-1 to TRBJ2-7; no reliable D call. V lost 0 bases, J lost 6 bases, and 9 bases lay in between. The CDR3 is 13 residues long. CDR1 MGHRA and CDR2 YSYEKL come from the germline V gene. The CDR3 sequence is CASSQDQYSEQYF. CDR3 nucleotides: TGCGCCAGCAGCCAAGACCAGTATTCCGAGCAGTACTTC.

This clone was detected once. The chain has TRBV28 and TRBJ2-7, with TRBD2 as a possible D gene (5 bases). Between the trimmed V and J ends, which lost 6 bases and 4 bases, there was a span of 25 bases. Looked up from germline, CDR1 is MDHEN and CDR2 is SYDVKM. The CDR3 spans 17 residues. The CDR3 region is CASSWRFDRGLEYEQYF. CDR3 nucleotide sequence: TGTGCCAGCAGCTGGCGGTTTGACCGGGGTCTGGAGTACGAGCAGTACTTC.

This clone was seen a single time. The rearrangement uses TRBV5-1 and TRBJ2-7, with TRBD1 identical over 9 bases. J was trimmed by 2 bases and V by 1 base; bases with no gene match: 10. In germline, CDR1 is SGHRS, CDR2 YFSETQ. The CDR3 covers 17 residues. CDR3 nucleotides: TGCGCCAGCAGCTTGCCCCCCGCGGGACAGGGCCCCTACGAGCAGTACTTC. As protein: CASSLPPAGQGPYEQYF.

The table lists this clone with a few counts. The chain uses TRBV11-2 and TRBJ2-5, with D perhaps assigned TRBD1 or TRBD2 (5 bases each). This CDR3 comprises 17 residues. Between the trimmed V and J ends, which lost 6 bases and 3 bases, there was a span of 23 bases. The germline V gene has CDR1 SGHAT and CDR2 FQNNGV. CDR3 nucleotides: TGTGCCAGCAGATTCCGCCCCGGGACCGTAGCCAAAGAGACCCAGTACTTC. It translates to CASRFRPGTVAKETQYF. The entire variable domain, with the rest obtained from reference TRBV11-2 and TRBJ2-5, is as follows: EAGVAQSPRYKIIEKRQSVAFWCNPISGHATLYWYQQILGQGPKLLIQFQNNGVVDDSQLPKDRFSAERLKGVDSTLKIQPAKLEDSAVYLCASRFRPGTVAKETQYFGPGTRLLVL.

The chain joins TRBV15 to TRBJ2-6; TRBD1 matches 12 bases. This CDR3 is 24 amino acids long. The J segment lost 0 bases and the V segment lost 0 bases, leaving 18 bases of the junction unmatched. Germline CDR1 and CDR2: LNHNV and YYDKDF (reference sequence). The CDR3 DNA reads TGTGCCACCAGCAGAGATCTTTATTCCGGGACAGGGGGCGTCTCCAGCTCTGGGGCCAACGTCCTGACTTTC. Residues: CATSRDLYSGTGGVSSSGANVLTF. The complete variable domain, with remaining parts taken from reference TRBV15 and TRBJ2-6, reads DAMVIQNPRYQVTQFGKPVTLSCSQTLNHNVMYWYQQKSSQAPKLLFHYYDKDFNNEADTPDNFQSRRPNTSFCFLDIRSPGLGDTAMYLCATSRDLYSGTGGVSSSGANVLTFGAGSRLTVL.

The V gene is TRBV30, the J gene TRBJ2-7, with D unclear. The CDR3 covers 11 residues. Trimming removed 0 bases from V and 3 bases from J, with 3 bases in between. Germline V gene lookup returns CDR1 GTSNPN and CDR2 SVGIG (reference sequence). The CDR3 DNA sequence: TGTGCCTGGAGTGTGCTCTACGAGCAGTACTTC. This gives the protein CAWSVLYEQYF.

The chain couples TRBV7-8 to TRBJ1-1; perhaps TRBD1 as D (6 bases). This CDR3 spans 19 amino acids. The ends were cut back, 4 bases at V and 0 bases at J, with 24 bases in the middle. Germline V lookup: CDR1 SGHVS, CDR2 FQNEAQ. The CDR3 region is CASSSPQGRGSLLNTEAFF. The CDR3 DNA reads TGTGCCAGCAGCTCACCTCAGGGGCGAGGGAGCCTCTTGAACACTGAAGCTTTCTTT.

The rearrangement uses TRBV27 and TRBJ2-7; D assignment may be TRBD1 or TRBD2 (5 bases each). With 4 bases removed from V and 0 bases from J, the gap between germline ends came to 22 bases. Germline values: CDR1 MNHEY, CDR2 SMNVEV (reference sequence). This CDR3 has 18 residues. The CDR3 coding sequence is TGTGCCAGCAGTTCCCTGTGGGGGAGTTTACCCAGCTCCTACGAGCAGTACTTC. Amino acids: CASSSLWGSLPSSYEQYF.

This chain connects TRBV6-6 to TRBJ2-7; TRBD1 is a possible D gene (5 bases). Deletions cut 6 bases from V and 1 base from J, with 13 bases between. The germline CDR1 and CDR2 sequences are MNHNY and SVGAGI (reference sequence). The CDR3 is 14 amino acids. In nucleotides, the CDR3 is TGTGCCAGCAGCCCGCGGCAGGGATCCTACGAGCAGTACTTC. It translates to CASSPRQGSYEQYF.

CDR3 loop: CASSFRLLNNEQFF. CDR3 bases: TGTGCCAGCAGCTTCAGGTTACTCAACAATGAGCAGTTCTTC. This chain joins TRBV11-3 and TRBJ2-1, with D hard to call. Per germline, CDR1 SGHNT and CDR2 YENEEA. V lost 3 bases to trimming and J lost 5 bases, with 11 bases between them. The CDR3 has 14 residues.